These 31 T cell receptor beta chains were sequenced from one sample in a study of shared clonotypes between healthy human individuals. Sequencing used immunoSEQ multiplex PCR; TCRdb keeps in-frame clones, though not all of them. The table records under 2.5 million clones, 85% to 95% of them present only once. The sequenced sample was naive CD4+ T cells from PBMCs. Subset defined: CD45RA+ positively selected. These receptors were taken from a man younger than 35 in good health. Some clones in this sample may be carry-over from other donors' samples.

A remark on this clone: Other DNA variants within this sample encode the same CDR3. V usage is TRBV19 and J usage is TRBJ1-2, with 11 nucleotides matching TRBD1. Germline V CDR1 and CDR2: LNHDA, SQIVND (reference sequence). V lost 5 bases and J lost 4; bases outside the gene matches: 6. CDR3 length: 15 residues. The CDR3 DNA sequence: TGTGCCAGTAGTGCACGGACAGGGGGCGGCTATGGCTACACCTTC. It yields the protein CASSARTGGGYGYTF.

The rearrangement uses TRBV2 and TRBJ1-5; a possible D gene is TRBD1 (6 bases). The V end was cut by 3 bases, the J end by 11 bases, with 17 bases between. CDR1 is SNHLY and CDR2 is FYNNEI in the germline V gene. The CDR3 has 14 amino acids. The CDR3 reads CASSERQGPRAQHF. CDR3 sequence (DNA): TGTGCCAGCAGTGAGAGGCAGGGGCCGAGAGCCCAGCATTTT. Supplemented by reference TRBV2 and TRBJ1-5, the full variable domain reads EPEVTQTPSHQVTQMGQEVILRCVPISNHLYFYWYRQILGQKVEFLVSFYNNEISEKSEIFDDQFSVERPDGSNFTLKIRSTKLEDSAMYFCASSERQGPRAQHFGDGTRLSIL.

The CDR3 bases are TGTGCCAGCAGCTTCGGAGTAGCGCCGACCTACGAGCAGTACTTC. Amino acids: CASSFGVAPTYEQYF. This chain uses TRBV7-8 with TRBJ2-7; possibly TRBD2 for D (5 bases). The CDR3 is made up of 15 amino acids. Per the germline V gene, CDR1 is SGHVS and CDR2 is FQNEAQ. V dropped 3 bases and J dropped 2 bases, with 14 bases sitting between them.

Details on this clone: This same CDR3 is encoded by further DNA sequences in the sample. The chain has TRBV7-3 and TRBJ2-2; D uncertain. This CDR3 contains 13 residues. V was clipped by 1 base and J by 5 bases, with 5 bases between them. CDR1 SGHTA and CDR2 FQGTGA come from the germline V gene. This chain's CDR3 is CASSLSRTGELFF. The DNA for the CDR3 is TGTGCCAGCAGCTTAAGTCGGACCGGGGAGCTGTTTTTT. The complete variable domain, with remaining parts taken from reference TRBV7-3 and TRBJ2-2, reads GAGVSQTPSNKVTEKGKYVELRCDPISGHTALYWYRQSLGQGPEFLIYFQGTGAADDSGLPNDRFFAVRPEGSVSTLKIQRTERGDSAVYLCASSLSRTGELFFGEGSRLTVL.

This chain uses TRBV6-4 with TRBJ1-2; 9 nucleotides align to TRBD1. Germline loops: CDR1 MRHNA, CDR2 SNTAGT. The CDR3 loop spans 14 amino acids. With 7 bases clipped from V and 4 bases from J, the junction kept 7 bases outside the gene matches. CDR3 amino acids: CASMQQGAGYGYTF. CDR3 coding DNA: TGTGCCAGCATGCAACAGGGGGCGGGCTATGGCTACACCTTC.

This chain links TRBV19 with TRBJ1-2; D remains ambiguous. CDR3 length: 13 amino acids. V lost 5 bases and J 8 bases, leaving 15 bases between the germline ends. CDR1 is LNHDA, CDR2 SQIVND, per germline (reference sequence). CDR3 nucleotides: TGTGCCAGTAGTCTACGGGCCCGTTGGGGCTACACCTTC. Protein sequence: CASSLRARWGYTF.

The chain has TRBV2 and TRBJ1-3; TRBD1 matches 10 bases. CDR3 size: 14 residues. CDR1 and CDR2 from the germline V gene are SNHLY and FYNNEI. V lost 8 bases to trimming and J lost 2 bases; unmatched junction nucleotides: 3. The CDR3 sequence: CASGGTGAGNTIYF. CDR3 nucleotides: TGTGCCAGCGGCGGGACAGGGGCTGGAAACACCATATATTTT.

V gene TRBV7-9 combines with J gene TRBJ2-7; possibly TRBD1 or TRBD2 for D (5 bases each). Germline V gives CDR1 SEHNR, CDR2 FQNEAQ (reference sequence). V lost 3 bases, J lost 8 bases, and 11 bases lay in between. The CDR3 has 12 amino acids. Written as DNA, the CDR3 is TGTGCCAGCAGCTTGGGGGAGACGAAGCAGTACTTC. This encodes CASSLGETKQYF. Complete variable domain (other parts from reference TRBV7-9 and TRBJ2-7): DTGVSQNPRHKITKRGQNVTFRCDPISEHNRLYWYRQTLGQGPEFLTYFQNEAQLEKSRLLSDRFSAERPKGSFSTLEIQRTEQGDSAMYLCASSLGETKQYFGPGTRLTVT.

The rearrangement joins TRBV29-1 to TRBJ2-1; weak D call: TRBD2 (5 bases). The V end lost 5 bases, the J end lost 9 bases, and 17 bases lay between the germline ends. The CDR3 has 13 amino acids. In germline, CDR1 is SQVTM, CDR2 ANQGSEA. The CDR3 region is CSVLAPLLSEQFF. The CDR3 DNA reads as TGCAGCGTTCTAGCCCCCCTTCTTAGTGAGCAGTTCTTC.

The V gene is TRBV5-1, the J gene TRBJ2-4; D remains ambiguous. Trimming pared 0 bases from V and 7 bases from J, leaving 14 bases between. The CDR3 loop spans 15 amino acids. Germline V gives CDR1 SGHRS, CDR2 YFSETQ. Written as DNA, the CDR3 is TGCGCCAGCAGCTTGGAAGGCGGTATCACCAACATTCAGTACTTC. It yields the protein CASSLEGGITNIQYF.

The chain couples TRBV27 to TRBJ2-1; TRBD2 matches 10 bases. Germline V CDR1 and CDR2: MNHEY, SMNVEV (reference sequence). This CDR3 has 17 residues. The V gene end was trimmed by 6 bases and the J gene end by 4 bases; junction bases not matched to a gene: 12. CDR3 sequence (DNA): TGTGCCAGCAGGTCTCGACCGGGACTAGCGATGTACAATGAGCAGTTCTTC. Protein: CASRSRPGLAMYNEQFF.

About this clone itself: The identical CDR3 is also encoded by other nucleotide sequences in the sample. The rearrangement joins TRBV11-2 to TRBJ2-3, with D hard to call. Germline V gives CDR1 SGHAT, CDR2 FQNNGV. Deletions cut 0 bases from V and 0 bases from J, with 4 bases between. There are 14 residues in the CDR3. The CDR3 region is CASSLDGSTDTQYF. DNA for the CDR3: TGTGCCAGCAGCTTAGACGGTAGCACAGATACGCAGTATTTT.

Worth noting for this clone: One end of the junction is discordant with germline, which a read error may explain. V and J are TRBV7-9 and TRBJ2-5, with D maybe TRBD2 (5 bases). Germline-derived CDR1 and CDR2 are SEHNR and FQNEAQ (reference sequence). This CDR3 spans 18 amino acids. The CDR3 protein is CASSPLLSRGLNQETQYF. In DNA, the CDR3 is TGTGCCAGCAGCCCCCTCTTATCGCGAGGGCTCAACCAGGAGACCCAGTACTTC.

The chain links TRBV28 to TRBJ1-1; 7 nucleotides align to TRBD1. Germline CDR1 and CDR2: MDHEN and SYDVKM. The V segment lost 0 bases and the J segment 2 bases; nucleotides outside the gene matches: 9. The CDR3 extends over 17 amino acids. The CDR3 coding sequence is TGTGCCAGCAGTTTATGGGGGCAGGGGGTCGGAAACACTGAAGCTTTCTTT. It specifies CASSLWGQGVGNTEAFF. Full variable domain (rest looked up from reference TRBV28 and TRBJ1-1): DVKVTQSSRYLVKRTGEKVFLECVQDMDHENMFWYRQDPGLGLRLIYFSYDVKMKEKGDIPEGYSVSREKKERFSLILESASTNQTSMYLCASSLWGQGVGNTEAFFGQGTRLTVV.

This chain links TRBV28 with TRBJ2-7; D might be TRBD1 (5 bases). Trimming removed 1 base from V and 2 bases from J, with 12 bases in between. CDR3 length equals 15 residues. CDR1 is MDHEN, CDR2 SYDVKM, per germline. CDR3 coding DNA: TGTGCCAGCAGTTTATCAGGGCTTGGACCCTACGAGCAGTACTTC. This encodes CASSLSGLGPYEQYF.

This rearrangement joins TRBV4-3 to TRBJ2-5; D may be TRBD1 or TRBD2 (5 bases each). The CDR3 sequence is 15 residues long. V was clipped by 5 bases and J by 6 bases, with 19 bases between them. Germline V gene sequence: CDR1 LGHNA, CDR2 YSLEER. This CDR3 is CASSKATLGEKTQYF. As DNA, the CDR3 is TGCGCCAGCAGCAAAGCCACACTGGGGGAGAAGACCCAGTACTTC.

The count of this clone is one. The same CDR3 can be traced to other DNA sequences in this sample. The V call is TRBV14, the J call TRBJ1-1; perhaps TRBD1 as D (5 bases). The length of the CDR3 is 13 residues. Trimming removed 1 base from V and 5 bases from J, with 8 bases in between. CDR1 SGHDN and CDR2 FVKESK come from the germline V gene. CDR3 sequence reads: CASSQARVTEAFF. The CDR3 DNA is TGTGCCAGCAGCCAAGCCAGGGTTACTGAAGCTTTCTTT.

The DNA for the CDR3 is TGTGCCAGCAGCACTTTCACGGCGGCGACGAGCGATACGCAGTATTTT. This translates into CASSTFTAATSDTQYF. The rearrangement uses TRBV7-2 and TRBJ2-3; D is unresolved. Germline V lookup: CDR1 SGHTA, CDR2 FQGNSA. The CDR3 is made up of 16 amino acids. Between the trimmed V and J ends, which lost 5 bases and 6 bases, there was a span of 21 bases.

The genes are TRBV7-6 and TRBJ1-1; D uncertain. Germline CDR1 is SGHVS and CDR2 is FNYEAQ. This CDR3 has 17 amino acids. Trimming took 0 bases from V and 5 from J, leaving 19 bases between them. CDR3 protein: CASSLAGGPQLGTEAFF. The DNA of the CDR3 is TGTGCCAGCAGCTTAGCTGGTGGGCCCCAGCTGGGGACTGAAGCTTTCTTT. Full variable domain (outside the CDR3, taken from reference TRBV7-6 and TRBJ1-1): GAGVSQSPRYKVTKRGQDVALRCDPISGHVSLYWYRQALGQGPEFLTYFNYEAQQDKSGLPNDRFSAERPEGSISTLTIQRTEQRDSAMYRCASSLAGGPQLGTEAFFGQGTRLTVV.

This clone showed up just once. The V call is TRBV6-1, the J call TRBJ2-1; D is uncertain. Per the germline V gene, CDR1 is MNHNS and CDR2 is SASEGT. CDR3 length equals 13 residues. V lost 6 bases and J lost 9, with 15 bases in between. The CDR3 DNA follows: TGTGCCAGCAGCTTTCTAGGAGCTTCTGAGCAGTTCTTC. Its protein product is CASSFLGASEQFF.

This chain links TRBV28 with TRBJ2-3; 7 bases match TRBD1. With 8 bases clipped from V and 1 base from J, the junction kept 9 bases outside the gene matches. The CDR3 consists of 15 residues. Germline V lookup: CDR1 MDHEN, CDR2 SYDVKM. The CDR3 protein is CASHTQGERTDTQYF. The CDR3 DNA is TGTGCCAGCCATACTCAGGGGGAACGCACAGATACGCAGTATTTT.

A single count supports this clone. The chain has TRBV14 and TRBJ1-4; a weak D match, TRBD1 (5 bases). From germline, CDR1 is SGHDN and CDR2 FVKESK. The CDR3 runs 14 residues. Trimming took off 0 bases at V and 7 bases at J, with 9 bases between the two ends. The CDR3 loop is CASSQEGAGEKLFF. For the CDR3, the DNA is TGTGCCAGCAGCCAAGAAGGGGCGGGTGAAAAACTGTTTTTT.

The chain combines TRBV27 with TRBJ2-5; TRBD1 is a possible D gene (6 bases). Trimming stripped 5 bases from V and 4 bases from J, with 17 bases between. This CDR3 is built from 15 residues. The germline CDR1 and CDR2 sequences are MNHEY and SMNVEV (reference sequence). The CDR3 here is CASSPYTNRVETQYF. CDR3 DNA: TGTGCCAGCAGTCCGTATACCAACAGGGTAGAGACCCAGTACTTC.

This chain uses TRBV6-5 with TRBJ1-4; possibly TRBD1 for D (6 bases). The germline V and J ends were trimmed by 6 bases and 9 bases, with 20 bases remaining between them. The V gene's germline CDR1 is MNHEY and CDR2 SVGAGI. The CDR3 consists of 15 residues. The CDR3 DNA reads TGTGCCAGCAGGAAGACAGACAAGGGGGAGAAAAAACTGTTTTTT. Residues: CASRKTDKGEKKLFF.

This rearrangement joins TRBV6-1 to TRBJ1-1; 7 nucleotides align to TRBD1. Germline V gene sequence: CDR1 MNHNS, CDR2 SASEGT. V dropped 6 bases and J dropped 3; count of bases not matched to a gene: 4. This CDR3 is built from 13 residues. The CDR3 region is CASRVTGDTEAFF. In nucleotides, the CDR3 is TGTGCCAGCAGAGTTACAGGGGACACTGAAGCTTTCTTT.

The chain has TRBV28 and TRBJ2-3, with a weak D call TRBD2 (5 bases). The CDR3 spans 15 residues. Germline CDR1 reads MDHEN; CDR2 reads SYDVKM. V dropped 3 bases and J dropped 0 bases, with 10 bases sitting between them. The CDR3 here is CASSLGASSTDTQYF. CDR3 nucleotide sequence: TGTGCCAGCAGTTTGGGAGCGTCTAGCACAGATACGCAGTATTTT.

The V and J genes are TRBV28 and TRBJ2-7, with 9 bases lining up with TRBD1. V dropped 10 bases and J dropped 2; count of bases not matched to a gene: 12. CDR3 length: 15 residues. Germline CDR1 is MDHEN and CDR2 is SYDVKM. The CDR3 reads CATFPPGQGAYEQYF. The CDR3 DNA reads as TGTGCCACCTTCCCCCCGGGACAGGGCGCCTACGAGCAGTACTTC.

CDR3 coding DNA: TGTGCCAGCAGTCCCGCGCGGACCGCTTCGGATAATGAGCAGTTCTTC. Its protein product is CASSPARTASDNEQFF. This chain uses TRBV6-6 with TRBJ2-1; D gene ambiguous. The germline CDR1 and CDR2 sequences are MNHNY and SVGAGI (reference sequence). CDR3 size: 16 residues. The V gene lost 5 bases and the J gene lost 7 bases, with 21 bases spanning the gap.

The chain links TRBV7-2 to TRBJ2-2; D could derive from TRBD1 or TRBD2 (5 bases each). From germline, CDR1 is SGHTA and CDR2 FQGNSA. The CDR3 has 15 amino acids. V lost 5 bases to trimming and J lost 8 bases, with 18 bases between them. This CDR3 is CASSPGTPRWGELFF. The CDR3 DNA sequence: TGTGCCAGCAGCCCAGGGACGCCCCGTTGGGGGGAGCTGTTTTTT.

This clone was detected once. The sample holds other DNA sequences that translate to the same CDR3. The V and J genes are TRBV5-1 and TRBJ2-5; 12 bases fit TRBD1. V lost 4 bases to trimming and J lost 4 bases; unmatched junction nucleotides: 5. Germline assignment: CDR1 SGHRS and CDR2 YFSETQ. This CDR3 is built from 15 residues. This CDR3 is CASSPRDRGRETQYF. The CDR3, as DNA: TGCGCCAGCAGCCCCCGGGACAGGGGGCGAGAGACCCAGTACTTC. Full variable domain (rest looked up from reference TRBV5-1 and TRBJ2-5): KAGVTQTPRYLIKTRGQQVTLSCSPISGHRSVSWYQQTPGQGLQFLFEYFSETQRNKGNFPGRFSGRQFSNSRSEMNVSTLELGDSALYLCASSPRDRGRETQYFGPGTRLLVL.

This chain connects TRBV7-2 to TRBJ2-5; the D gene is possibly TRBD1 (6 bases). The germline CDR1 and CDR2 sequences are SGHTA and FQGNSA. V was pared by 2 bases and J by 5 bases, with 15 bases between. The CDR3 spans 15 residues. CDR3 DNA sequence: TGTGCCAGCAGCTTAACAGGGACCTTCGGGGAGACCCAGTACTTC. This gives the protein CASSLTGTFGETQYF. Full variable domain (rest looked up from reference TRBV7-2 and TRBJ2-5): GAGVSQSPSNKVTEKGKDVELRCDPISGHTALYWYRQSLGQGLEFLIYFQGNSAPDKSGLPSDRFSAERTGGSVSTLTIQRTQQEDSAVYLCASSLTGTFGETQYFGPGTRLLVL.